These 27 T cell receptor beta chains were all obtained from the same sample, sequenced in a study of cytomegalovirus exposure and HLA in healthy donors. With 60 Vbeta and 13 Jbeta primers, the PCR was carried out. Here immunoSEQ multiplex PCR was the method, and the copy in TCRdb shows in-frame clones only, minus some. The repertoire holds about 93,000 clones, less than 80% seen once, with under 4% in the top ten. Sequences were obtained from PBMCs. These receptors were collected from a woman aged 40 to 50 in good health and CMV-seronegative.

This chain links TRBV6-5 with TRBJ1-2, with D hard to call. With 2 bases removed from V and 8 bases from J, the gap between germline ends came to 21 bases. The CDR3 is 16 residues long. The V gene's germline CDR1 is MNHEY and CDR2 SVGAGI. The CDR3 here is CASSYGPVPNRRGYTF. The CDR3 coding sequence is TGTGCCAGCAGTTACGGGCCCGTTCCGAATAGGAGGGGCTACACCTTC.

This clone was seen only once. The chain combines TRBV19 with TRBJ2-1; D not resolved. The CDR3 covers 14 residues. Between the trimmed V and J ends, which lost 1 base and 2 bases, there was a span of 6 bases. Germline CDR1 is LNHDA and CDR2 is SQIVND (reference sequence). This CDR3 is CASSIGRTYNEQFF. The CDR3 nucleotides are TGTGCCAGTAGTATAGGGCGGACCTACAATGAGCAGTTCTTC.

V is TRBV2 and J is TRBJ2-5; a possible D gene is TRBD2 (6 bases). V lost 4 bases to trimming and J lost 5 bases, with 17 bases between them. CDR3 length: 15 residues. CDR1 SNHLY and CDR2 FYNNEI come from the germline V gene. This CDR3 is CASSVSGAGKETQYF. The CDR3 bases are TGTGCCAGCAGTGTATCGGGAGCTGGAAAGGAGACCCAGTACTTC.

The chain has TRBV19 and TRBJ1-1; possible D gene TRBD1, 6 bases. Germline values: CDR1 LNHDA, CDR2 SQIVND (reference sequence). Trimming removed 4 bases from V and 1 base from J, with 13 bases in between. The CDR3 has 15 amino acids. CDR3 bases: TGTGCCAGTAGTACGAGGGACACTTGGAACACTGAAGCTTTCTTT. Protein product: CASSTRDTWNTEAFF.

This chain joins TRBV9 and TRBJ2-2; possibly TRBD2 for D (6 bases). Trimming removed 3 bases at V and 0 bases at J, with 15 bases between. Looked up from germline, CDR1 is SGDLS and CDR2 is YYNGEE. The CDR3 length is 17 residues. CDR3 nucleotides: TGTGCCAGCAGCGCCTTATTCGGAGGGTCGAACACCGGGGAGCTGTTTTTT. It is translated as CASSALFGGSNTGELFF.

Points on this clone: The same CDR3 can be traced to other DNA sequences in this sample. This chain connects TRBV5-1 to TRBJ1-4; the D is unclear. With 4 bases removed from V and 3 bases from J, the gap between germline ends came to 16 bases. The CDR3 totals 16 residues. Germline CDR1 SGHRS, CDR2 YFSETQ. The CDR3: CASSRRLGQANEKLFF. The CDR3, as DNA: TGCGCCAGCAGCAGGCGTTTAGGCCAGGCTAATGAAAAACTGTTTTTT.

This chain connects TRBV6-4 to TRBJ1-2; 8 bases fit TRBD1. Germline-derived CDR1 and CDR2 are MRHNA and SNTAGT. V was pared by 5 bases and J by 3 bases, with 8 bases of the junction left unmatched. The CDR3 has 15 amino acids. The CDR3 region is CASSRTGTGDYGYTF. The CDR3 DNA sequence: TGTGCCAGCAGTAGGACCGGGACAGGAGACTATGGCTACACCTTC.

This clone was detected a few times. The gene calls are TRBV9 and TRBJ2-1; D might be TRBD2 (6 bases). With 3 bases removed from V and 2 bases from J, the gap between germline ends came to 15 bases. The germline V gene encodes CDR1 SGDLS and CDR2 YYNGEE. The CDR3 contains 16 residues. The CDR3 DNA is TGTGCCAGCAGCGCCCGACTAGTCTTGCCCTACAATGAGCAGTTCTTC. Residues: CASSARLVLPYNEQFF.

The chain joins TRBV5-6 to TRBJ1-2; 9 bases fit TRBD1. Germline loops: CDR1 SGHDT, CDR2 YYEEEE. Unmatched junction bases numbered 8, after V lost 6 bases and J lost 2 bases. This CDR3 has 15 amino acids. The CDR3: CASTPGTGINYGYTF. The CDR3 coding sequence is TGTGCCAGCACCCCCGGGACAGGGATAAACTATGGCTACACCTTC.

In DNA, the CDR3 is TGTGCCAGCAGCTTGGGGACAGGGGGCAACAGCTATGGCTACACCTTC. Amino acid sequence: CASSLGTGGNSYGYTF. The chain has TRBV5-6 and TRBJ1-2, with 11 nucleotides matching TRBD1. Germline V gene data show CDR1 as SGHDT and CDR2 as YYEEEE. CDR3 size: 16 residues. The V segment lost 0 bases and the J segment 4 bases; nucleotides outside the gene matches: 5.

The chain couples TRBV7-3 to TRBJ2-3, with a possible D match to TRBD1 (6 bases). The CDR3 sequence is 15 residues long. V dropped 5 bases and J dropped 2 bases, with 14 bases sitting between them. CDR1 is SGHTA and CDR2 is FQGTGA in the germline V gene. As DNA, the CDR3 is TGTGCCAGCAGCCCCTACCGACAGGTCACAGATACGCAGTATTTT. This codes for CASSPYRQVTDTQYF.

The CDR3 sequence is CATGDQGASNEQFF. The DNA of the CDR3 is TGTGCCACTGGGGACCAGGGGGCGTCGAATGAGCAGTTCTTC. The chain employs TRBV7-9 and TRBJ2-1; 8 bases are a match to TRBD1. V shed 10 bases, J shed 7 bases, and the junction held 12 bases outside the gene matches. The germline V gene has CDR1 SEHNR and CDR2 FQNEAQ (reference sequence). The length of the CDR3 is 14 residues.

The chain combines TRBV9 with TRBJ1-4; TRBD1 agrees at 10 bases. Per germline, CDR1 SGDLS and CDR2 YYNGEE. The CDR3 sequence is 15 residues long. The V segment lost 3 bases and the J segment 7 bases; nucleotides outside the gene matches: 6. Here the CDR3 reads CASSAVGTGAEKLFF. In DNA form, the CDR3 reads TGTGCCAGCAGCGCCGTAGGGACAGGGGCTGAAAAACTGTTTTTT.

This sequence joins TRBV5-4 and TRBJ2-5, with 9 bases fitting TRBD2. The last part of the DNA fits TRBJ2-7 better; the J call may be wrong. CDR1 is SGHNT, CDR2 YYREEE, per germline (reference sequence). The CDR3 has 15 residues. Here the CDR3 DNA reads TGTGCCAGCAGCTTGGTGGGTAGCGGGAGTTACGAGCAGTACTTC. Its translation: CASSLVGSGSYEQYF.

This clone was detected once. The chain joins TRBV7-9 to TRBJ2-1; TRBD2 aligns across 10 bases. With 3 bases clipped from V and 5 bases from J, the junction kept 1 base outside the gene matches. CDR1 is SEHNR and CDR2 is FQNEAQ in the germline V gene (reference sequence). CDR3 length: 14 amino acids. The chain's CDR3 is CASSFSGGHNEQFF. In DNA, the CDR3 is TGTGCCAGCAGCTTTAGCGGGGGGCACAATGAGCAGTTCTTC.

The rearrangement links TRBV2 to TRBJ2-4; D possibly corresponds to TRBD2 (6 bases). Germline V gives CDR1 SNHLY, CDR2 FYNNEI. This CDR3 is 14 amino acids long. V dropped 4 bases and J dropped 1 base, with 8 bases sitting between them. The CDR3 nucleotides read TGTGCCAGCAGTGGCGGGGCGGCCAAAAACATTCAGTACTTC. It translates to CASSGGAAKNIQYF.

V usage is TRBV4-2 and J usage is TRBJ2-7; D unclear. The germline gives CDR1 LGHNA, CDR2 YNFKEQ. This CDR3 spans 14 amino acids. The ends were cut back, 0 bases at V and 6 bases at J, with 12 bases in the middle. This chain's CDR3 is CASSQEPEIGEQYF. The CDR3 DNA sequence: TGTGCCAGCAGCCAAGAGCCGGAGATCGGCGAGCAGTACTTC.

The V and J genes are TRBV27 and TRBJ2-5; tentative D call: TRBD1 (6 bases). Germline V gene lookup returns CDR1 MNHEY and CDR2 SMNVEV (reference sequence). V was pared by 2 bases and J by 3 bases, with 7 bases between. The CDR3 has 13 amino acids. The CDR3 nucleotides read TGTGCCAGCAGTTTAAACAGGGAAGAGACCCAGTACTTC. It encodes CASSLNREETQYF.

The chain joins TRBV5-4 to TRBJ2-2; D not resolved. The CDR3 covers 14 residues. The germline CDR1 and CDR2 sequences are SGHNT and YYREEE (reference sequence). V lost 0 bases to trimming and J lost 4 bases, with 7 bases between them. The CDR3 spells CASSLVQATGELFF. Here the CDR3 DNA reads TGTGCCAGCAGCTTGGTCCAGGCCACCGGGGAGCTGTTTTTT.

The CDR3 here is CSVSPTQTGPATYEQYF. In nucleotides, the CDR3 is TGCAGCGTTAGCCCCACCCAGACAGGGCCCGCGACCTACGAGCAGTACTTC. The chain employs TRBV29-1 and TRBJ2-7, with 7 positions matching TRBD1. The germline CDR1 and CDR2 sequences are SQVTM and ANQGSEA. With V trimmed by 5 bases and J by 2 bases, 18 bases remained unmatched. The CDR3 length is 17 residues.

This clone was recorded at least ten times. The chain has TRBV19 and TRBJ2-5; possible D gene TRBD1, 5 bases. Germline CDR1 is LNHDA and CDR2 is SQIVND (reference sequence). The length of the CDR3 is 11 residues. V lost 5 bases and J lost 9, with 10 bases in between. This CDR3 is CASSFDRAQYF. The CDR3 coding sequence is TGTGCCAGTAGTTTCGACAGAGCCCAGTACTTC.

This chain links TRBV6-4 with TRBJ2-3; 7 nucleotides match TRBD2. The CDR3 has 15 amino acids. The junction had 6 bases not matched to a gene; V was cut back by 2 bases and J by 4 bases. The germline V gene has CDR1 MRHNA and CDR2 SNTAGT. The CDR3 is CASSDGLGAPDTQYF. CDR3 bases: TGTGCCAGCAGTGACGGACTAGGGGCCCCAGATACGCAGTATTTT.

The chain couples TRBV5-6 to TRBJ1-4, with 7 bases fitting TRBD1. V was clipped by 3 bases and J by 5 bases; unmatched bases: 4. The CDR3 runs 14 residues. Germline V gene data show CDR1 as SGHDT and CDR2 as YYEEEE. CDR3 sequence reads: CASSYRGLNEKLFF. As DNA, the CDR3 is TGTGCCAGCAGCTACAGGGGTTTGAATGAAAAACTGTTTTTT.

The gene calls are TRBV5-1 and TRBJ1-2; D might be TRBD1 (5 bases). Germline V gene sequence: CDR1 SGHRS, CDR2 YFSETQ. The V gene lost 4 bases and the J gene lost 4 bases, with 11 bases spanning the gap. CDR3 length: 13 amino acids. The chain's CDR3 is CASSGGLVYGYTF. As DNA, the CDR3 is TGCGCCAGCAGCGGGGGACTTGTCTATGGCTACACCTTC.

This sequence joins TRBV7-8 and TRBJ2-5, with D tentatively TRBD2 (6 bases). The better agreement between TRBJ2-7 and the DNA end casts doubt on the J call. Germline V gene sequence: CDR1 SGHVS, CDR2 FQNEAQ. The CDR3 consists of 14 residues. The CDR3 nucleotides read TGTGCCAGCAGCCTGCCGGGACTGAGCTACGAGCAGTACTTC. Protein product: CASSLPGLSYEQYF.

The CDR3 loop reads CASSFTGGEGGYTF. The CDR3 DNA sequence: TGCGCCAGCAGCTTTACAGGGGGCGAAGGTGGCTACACCTTC. The chain links TRBV5-1 to TRBJ1-2; 9 bases line up with TRBD1. Germline loops: CDR1 SGHRS, CDR2 YFSETQ. This CDR3 is built from 14 residues. Trimming cost V 2 bases and J 7 bases; bases outside gene matches: 6.

J is TRBJ2-1 and V is TRBV9, with TRBD2 matching over 11 bases. In germline, CDR1 is SGDLS, CDR2 YYNGEE. V lost 0 bases, J lost 10 bases, and 15 bases stayed unmatched. The CDR3 runs 18 residues. Here the CDR3 DNA reads TGTGCCAGCAGCGTAGAACCCCGACTAGCGGGAAGCTTAGGGGAGCAGTTCTTC. Translation gives CASSVEPRLAGSLGEQFF.